This T cell receptor beta chain was recorded in a study of blood T cells in healthy people across ages. Study-level findings and limits: Versus aged donors, long-lived donors had higher diversity and more naive CD4+ cells.

This clonotype came up many times. Its matching antigen is unknown. Then a second PCR, running roughly 6 to 12 cycles, was carried out with a sample-barcoded 5' primer and a J-beta primer mix. All samples gave at least 2.5 million CDR3-containing paired-end reads. MiXCR, run by TCRdb on the 5' RACE reads, gives a single entry per CDR3 protein. The data show roughly 640,000 distinct CDR3 sequences, with about 30% seen just once and around 14% held by the top ten. This sequence originates from an elderly woman in good health. Source material: blood.

The CDR3 region has the DNA TGTGCCAGCAGAATGGAGCGCCGGACCGGGGAGCTGTTTTTT. It yields the protein CASRMERRTGELFF. This chain links TRBV2 with TRBJ2-2; unclear D gene. Per the germline V gene, CDR1 is SNHLY and CDR2 is FYNNEI. V was pared by 6 bases and J by 5 bases, with 13 bases between. This CDR3 contains 14 residues.